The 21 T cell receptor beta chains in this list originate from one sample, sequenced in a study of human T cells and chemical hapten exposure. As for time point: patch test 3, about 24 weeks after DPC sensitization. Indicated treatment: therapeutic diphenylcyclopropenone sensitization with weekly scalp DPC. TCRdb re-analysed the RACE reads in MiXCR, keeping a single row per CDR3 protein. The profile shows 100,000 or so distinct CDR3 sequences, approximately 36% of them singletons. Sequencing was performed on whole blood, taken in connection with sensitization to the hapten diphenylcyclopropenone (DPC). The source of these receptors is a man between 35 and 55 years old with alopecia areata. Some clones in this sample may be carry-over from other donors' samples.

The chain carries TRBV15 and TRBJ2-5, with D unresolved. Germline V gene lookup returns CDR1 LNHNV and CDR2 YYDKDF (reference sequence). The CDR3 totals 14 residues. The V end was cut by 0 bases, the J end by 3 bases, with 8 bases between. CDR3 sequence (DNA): TGTGCCACCAGCAGAGATTTTAGGAAAGAGACCCAGTACTTC. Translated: CATSRDFRKETQYF.

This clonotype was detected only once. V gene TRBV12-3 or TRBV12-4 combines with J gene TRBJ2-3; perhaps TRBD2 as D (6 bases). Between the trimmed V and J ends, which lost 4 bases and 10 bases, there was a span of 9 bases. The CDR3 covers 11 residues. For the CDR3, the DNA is TGTGCCAGCAGTTCCAGGGAGGCGCAGTATTTT. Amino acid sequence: CASSSREAQYF.

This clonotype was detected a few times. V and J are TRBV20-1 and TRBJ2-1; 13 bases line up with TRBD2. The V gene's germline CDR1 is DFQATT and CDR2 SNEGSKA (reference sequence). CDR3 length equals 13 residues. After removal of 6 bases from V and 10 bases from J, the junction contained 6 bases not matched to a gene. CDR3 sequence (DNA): TGCAGTGCGCTGGGACTAGCGGGAAGGGAGCAGTTCTTC. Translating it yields CSALGLAGREQFF.

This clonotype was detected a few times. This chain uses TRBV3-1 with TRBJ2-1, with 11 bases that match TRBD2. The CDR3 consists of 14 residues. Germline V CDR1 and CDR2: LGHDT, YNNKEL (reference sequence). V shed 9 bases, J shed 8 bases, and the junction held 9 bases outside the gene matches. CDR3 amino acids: CASSITSGSDEQFF. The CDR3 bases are TGTGCCAGTAGCATTACTAGCGGGAGCGATGAGCAGTTCTTC.

Here the CDR3 reads CASSQDGWGEGTGELFF. The CDR3 nucleotides read TGCGCCAGCAGCCAAGACGGATGGGGGGAGGGGACCGGGGAGCTGTTTTTT. This chain links TRBV4-3 with TRBJ2-2; 7 nucleotides align to TRBD2. Germline trimming cut 0 bases from V and 5 bases from J; bases unmatched to any gene: 9. The germline gives CDR1 LGHNA, CDR2 YSLEER. The CDR3 consists of 17 residues.

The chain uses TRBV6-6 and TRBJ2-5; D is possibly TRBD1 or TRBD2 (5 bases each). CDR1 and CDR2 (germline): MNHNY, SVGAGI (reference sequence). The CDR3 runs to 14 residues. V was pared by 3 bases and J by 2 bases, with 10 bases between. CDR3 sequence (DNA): TGTGCCAGCAGTTATGGGGGACCACAAGAGACCCAGTACTTC. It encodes CASSYGGPQETQYF.

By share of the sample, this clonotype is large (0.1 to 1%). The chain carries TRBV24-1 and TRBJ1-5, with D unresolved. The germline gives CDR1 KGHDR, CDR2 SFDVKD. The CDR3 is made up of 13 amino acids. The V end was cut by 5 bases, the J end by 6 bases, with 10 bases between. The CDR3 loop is CATSVEGGQPQHF. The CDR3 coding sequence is TGTGCCACCAGTGTCGAGGGCGGTCAGCCCCAGCATTTT.

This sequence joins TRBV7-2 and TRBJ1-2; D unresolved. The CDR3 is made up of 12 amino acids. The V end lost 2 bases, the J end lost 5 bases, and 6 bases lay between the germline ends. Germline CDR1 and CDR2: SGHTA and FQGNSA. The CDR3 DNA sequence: TGTGCCAGCAGCTTATCGCAATATGGCTACACCTTC. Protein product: CASSLSQYGYTF.

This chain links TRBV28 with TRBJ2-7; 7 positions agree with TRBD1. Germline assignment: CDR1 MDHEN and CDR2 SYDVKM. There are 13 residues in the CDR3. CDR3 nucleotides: TGTCGCACCGCATCACAGGGGAGTTACGAGCAGTACGTC. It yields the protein CRTASQGSYEQYV.

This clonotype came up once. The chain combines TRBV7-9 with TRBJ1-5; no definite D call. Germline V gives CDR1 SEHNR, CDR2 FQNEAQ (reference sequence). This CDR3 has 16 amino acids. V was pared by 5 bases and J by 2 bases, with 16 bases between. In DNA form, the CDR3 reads TGTGCCAGCAGCCCCGTAGGCGTGGAGGGCAATCAGCCCCAGCATTTT. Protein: CASSPVGVEGNQPQHF.

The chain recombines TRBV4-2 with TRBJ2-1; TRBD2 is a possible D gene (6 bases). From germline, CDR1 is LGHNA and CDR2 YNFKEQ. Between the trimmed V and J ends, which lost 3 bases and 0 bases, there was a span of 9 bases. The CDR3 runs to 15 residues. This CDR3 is CASSHLASSYNEQFF. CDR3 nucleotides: TGTGCCAGCAGCCATCTAGCGAGCTCCTACAATGAGCAGTTCTTC.

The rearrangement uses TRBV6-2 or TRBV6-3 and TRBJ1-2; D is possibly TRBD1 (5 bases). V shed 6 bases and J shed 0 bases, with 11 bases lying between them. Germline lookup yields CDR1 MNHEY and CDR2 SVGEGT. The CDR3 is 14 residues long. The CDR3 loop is CASRPTASNYGYTF. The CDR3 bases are TGTGCCAGCAGGCCGACAGCCTCTAACTATGGCTACACCTTC.

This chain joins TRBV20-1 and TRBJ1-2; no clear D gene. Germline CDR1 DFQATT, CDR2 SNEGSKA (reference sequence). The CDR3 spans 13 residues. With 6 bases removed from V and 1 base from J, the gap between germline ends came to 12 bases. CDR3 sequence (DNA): TGCAGTGCAACGGAATACTTTAACTATGGCTACACCTTC. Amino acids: CSATEYFNYGYTF.

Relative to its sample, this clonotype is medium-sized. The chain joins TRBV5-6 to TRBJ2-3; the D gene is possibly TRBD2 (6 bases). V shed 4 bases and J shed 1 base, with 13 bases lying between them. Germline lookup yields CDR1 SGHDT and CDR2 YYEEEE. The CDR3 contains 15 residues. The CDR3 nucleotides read TGTGCCAGCAGCGAGGGAGGCAGGGGCACAGATACGCAGTATTTT. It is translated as CASSEGGRGTDTQYF.

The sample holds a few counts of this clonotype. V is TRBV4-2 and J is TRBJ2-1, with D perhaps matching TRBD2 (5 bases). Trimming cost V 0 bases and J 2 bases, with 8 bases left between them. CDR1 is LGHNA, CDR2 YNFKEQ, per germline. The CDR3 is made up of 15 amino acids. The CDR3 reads CASSQESGPYNEQFF. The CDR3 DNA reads TGTGCCAGCAGCCAAGAGAGCGGCCCCTACAATGAGCAGTTCTTC.

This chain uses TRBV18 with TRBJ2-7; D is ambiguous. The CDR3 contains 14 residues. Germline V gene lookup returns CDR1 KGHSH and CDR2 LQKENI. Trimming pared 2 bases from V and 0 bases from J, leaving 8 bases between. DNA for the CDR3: TGTGCCAGCTCACCATCTATCGGCTCCTACGAGCAGTACGTC. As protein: CASSPSIGSYEQYV.

CDR3 in amino acids: CASSSPGGRTEAFF. DNA of the CDR3: TGTGCCAGCAGTTCCCCGGGGGGGAGGACTGAAGCTTTCTTT. V gene TRBV28 combines with J gene TRBJ1-1; possibly TRBD1 for D (5 bases). The germline V and J ends were trimmed by 4 bases and 5 bases, with 14 bases remaining between them. The CDR3 is 14 amino acids. The germline CDR1 and CDR2 sequences are MDHEN and SYDVKM.

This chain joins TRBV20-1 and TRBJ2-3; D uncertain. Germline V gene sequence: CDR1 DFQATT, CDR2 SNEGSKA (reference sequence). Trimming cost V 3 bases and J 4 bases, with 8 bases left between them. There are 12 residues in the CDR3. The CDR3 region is CSASVASDTQYF. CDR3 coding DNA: TGCAGTGCTAGCGTGGCATCAGATACGCAGTATTTT.

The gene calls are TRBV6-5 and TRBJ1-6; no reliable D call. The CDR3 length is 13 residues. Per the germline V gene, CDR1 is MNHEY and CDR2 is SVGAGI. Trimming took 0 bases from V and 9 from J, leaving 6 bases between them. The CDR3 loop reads CASSYSMGSPLHF. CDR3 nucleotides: TGTGCCAGCAGTTACTCGATGGGTTCACCCCTCCACTTT.

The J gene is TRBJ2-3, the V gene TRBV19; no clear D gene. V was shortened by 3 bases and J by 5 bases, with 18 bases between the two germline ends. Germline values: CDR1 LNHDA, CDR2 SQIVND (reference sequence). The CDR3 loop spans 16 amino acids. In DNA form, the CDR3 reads TGTGCCAGTAGTATTTCCCACCTAGAACGGTTAGATACGCAGTATTTT. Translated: CASSISHLERLDTQYF.

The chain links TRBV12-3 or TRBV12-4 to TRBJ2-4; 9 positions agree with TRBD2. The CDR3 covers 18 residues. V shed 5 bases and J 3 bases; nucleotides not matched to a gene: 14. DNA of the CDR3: TGTGCCAGCAGTAATCTAGGCGGGAGGGCCAGTAGCAAAAACATTCAGTACTTC. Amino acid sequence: CASSNLGGRASSKNIQYF.